This T cell receptor (beta chain) derives from a study of cytomegalovirus exposure and HLA in healthy donors. A single count supports this clone. No antigen is known for it. The study, taken as a whole, reports: High sensitivity and specificity were reportedly achieved when the classifier diagnosed cytomegalovirus status. Highest at DRB1 and lowest at HLA-C, TCR association rates differed among HLA loci in a later analysis.

PCR employed 60 Vbeta and 13 Jbeta primers. Using immunoSEQ multiplex PCR, the repertoire was profiled, and TCRdb retains in-frame clones only, with some absent. The data show under 200,000 clones, 75% seen once. Germline V gene sequence: CDR1 LNHNV, CDR2 YYDKDF (reference sequence). This CDR3 has 17 residues. The V gene lost 0 bases and the J gene lost 3 bases, with 17 bases spanning the gap. The sequence was obtained from a woman in her fifties or sixties in good health and CMV-seropositive. The rearrangement joins TRBV15 to TRBJ1-2, with D uncertain. The sample comprised PBMCs. The CDR3: CATSRDLEGTIDYGYTF. In DNA, the CDR3 is TGTGCCACCAGCAGAGATCTGGAGGGCACGATTGACTATGGCTACACCTTC. Full variable domain (rest looked up from reference TRBV15 and TRBJ1-2): DAMVIQNPRYQVTQFGKPVTLSCSQTLNHNVMYWYQQKSSQAPKLLFHYYDKDFNNEADTPDNFQSRRPNTSFCFLDIRSPGLGDTAMYLCATSRDLEGTIDYGYTFGSGTRLTVV.